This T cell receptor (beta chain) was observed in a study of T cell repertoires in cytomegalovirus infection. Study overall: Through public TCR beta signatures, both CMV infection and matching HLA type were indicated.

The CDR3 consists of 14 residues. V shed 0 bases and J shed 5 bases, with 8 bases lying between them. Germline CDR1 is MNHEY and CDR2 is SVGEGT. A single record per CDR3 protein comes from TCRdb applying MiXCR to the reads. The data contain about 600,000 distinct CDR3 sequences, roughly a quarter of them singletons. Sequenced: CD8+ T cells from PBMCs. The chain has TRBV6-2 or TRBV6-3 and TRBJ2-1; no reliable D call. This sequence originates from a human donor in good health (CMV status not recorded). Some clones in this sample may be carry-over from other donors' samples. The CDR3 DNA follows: TGTGCCAGCAGTTACTCCTACAGCCACAATGAGCAGTTCTTC. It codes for CASSYSYSHNEQFF.